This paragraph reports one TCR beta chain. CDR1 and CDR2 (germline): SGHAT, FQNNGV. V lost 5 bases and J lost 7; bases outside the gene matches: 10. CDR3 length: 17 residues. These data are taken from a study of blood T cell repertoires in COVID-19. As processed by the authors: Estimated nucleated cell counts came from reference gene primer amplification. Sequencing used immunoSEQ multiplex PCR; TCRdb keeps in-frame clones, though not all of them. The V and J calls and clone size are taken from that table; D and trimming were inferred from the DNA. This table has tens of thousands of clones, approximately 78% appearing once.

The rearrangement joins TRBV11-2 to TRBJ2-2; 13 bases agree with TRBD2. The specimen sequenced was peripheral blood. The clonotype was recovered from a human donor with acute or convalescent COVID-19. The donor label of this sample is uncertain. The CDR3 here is CASSPPGLAGEIGELFF. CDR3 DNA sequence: TGTGCCAGCAGCCCCCCAGGACTAGCGGGAGAGATCGGGGAGCTGTTTTTT.